This TCR beta chain was documented in a study of shared clonotypes between healthy human individuals. Researchers drew on about 94 million PBMCs for genomic DNA from unsorted samples. For this clone: Its target is unknown.

As originally analysed: For the immunoSEQ data, sequences were junction-only without quality scores, so filtering differed. TCRdb's copy holds only in-frame clones and misses some; the assay was immunoSEQ multiplex PCR. V and J calls and clone size are given by that table; D and trimming were obtained from the DNA. The table has around 480,000 clones, roughly 85% seen once; the top ten hold around 12%. Study results and caveats: Specimens sampled were limited to blood, with tissue repertoires likely differing.

Deletions cut 5 bases from V and 6 bases from J, with 10 bases between. Per germline, CDR1 SGHTA and CDR2 FQGNSA. The CDR3 is 12 amino acids. The chain carries TRBV7-2 and TRBJ2-5; D possibly corresponds to TRBD2 (6 bases). The sequencing sample was made of PBMCs. This sequence originates from a woman in her 40s in good health. Some clones in this sample may be carry-over from other donors' samples. CDR3 coding DNA: TGTGCCAGCAGCCTCGGGGGAAAGACCCAGTACTTC. Translation gives CASSLGGKTQYF.